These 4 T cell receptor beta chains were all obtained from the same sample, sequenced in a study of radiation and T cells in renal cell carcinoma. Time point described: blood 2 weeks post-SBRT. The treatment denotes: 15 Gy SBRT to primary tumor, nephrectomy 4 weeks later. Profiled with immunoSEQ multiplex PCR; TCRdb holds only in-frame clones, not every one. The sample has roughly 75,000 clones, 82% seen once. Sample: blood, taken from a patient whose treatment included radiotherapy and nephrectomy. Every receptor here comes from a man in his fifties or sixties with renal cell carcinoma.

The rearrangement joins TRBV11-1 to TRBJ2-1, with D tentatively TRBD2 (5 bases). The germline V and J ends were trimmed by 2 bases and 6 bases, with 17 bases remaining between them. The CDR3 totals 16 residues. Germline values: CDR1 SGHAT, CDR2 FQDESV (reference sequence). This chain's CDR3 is CASSLPGRDGVNEQFF. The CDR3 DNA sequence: TGTGCCAGCAGCTTACCCGGACGTGACGGGGTCAATGAGCAGTTCTTC.

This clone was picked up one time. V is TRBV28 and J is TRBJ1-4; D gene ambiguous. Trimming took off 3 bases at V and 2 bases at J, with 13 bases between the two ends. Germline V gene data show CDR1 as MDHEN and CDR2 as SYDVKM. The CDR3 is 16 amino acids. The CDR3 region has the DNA TGTGCCAGCAGTTTCACCCTAGGGAGCACTAATGAAAAACTGTTTTTT. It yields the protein CASSFTLGSTNEKLFF.

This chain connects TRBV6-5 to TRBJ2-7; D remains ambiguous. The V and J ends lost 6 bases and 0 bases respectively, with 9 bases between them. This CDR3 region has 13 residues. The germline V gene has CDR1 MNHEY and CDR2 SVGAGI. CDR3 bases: TGTGCCAGCAGCGGGCAGTCCTCCTACGAGCAGTACTTC. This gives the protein CASSGQSSYEQYF.

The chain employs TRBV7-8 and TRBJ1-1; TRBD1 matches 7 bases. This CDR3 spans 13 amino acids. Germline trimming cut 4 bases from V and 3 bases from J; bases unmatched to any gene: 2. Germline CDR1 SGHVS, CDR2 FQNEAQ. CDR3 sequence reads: CASSSRGDTEAFF. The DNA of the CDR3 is TGTGCCAGCAGCTCCAGGGGGGACACTGAAGCTTTCTTT.